The present T cell receptor beta chain was sequenced within a study of cytomegalovirus exposure and HLA in healthy donors. The PCR was carried out with 60 Vbeta primers and 13 Jbeta primers. The assay was immunoSEQ multiplex PCR, and TCRdb's table has in-frame clones only and misses some. The table has around 100,000 clones, about four fifths seen once. This CDR3 is 17 amino acids long. V was clipped by 5 bases and J by 7 bases; unmatched bases: 16. The germline CDR1 and CDR2 sequences are LNHDA and SQIVND (reference sequence). The sample comprised PBMCs. The rearrangement joins TRBV19 to TRBJ1-5; 8 bases are a match to TRBD1. This receptor was obtained from a female donor in good health and CMV-seropositive. The CDR3 loop reads CASSYPGFQGADQPQHF. CDR3 DNA: TGTGCCAGTAGTTACCCCGGATTCCAGGGGGCGGACCAGCCCCAGCATTTT.